These 28 T cell receptor beta chains were sequenced from one sample in a study of T cells expressing NK-cell markers. TCRdb reprocessed the 5' RACE reads; each CDR3 protein has one entry and no DNA is given. The table for this sample gives about 550,000 distinct CDR3 sequences. The source material was blood T cells: a sorted CD56 or NKG2C T cell subset, CD4+ or CD8+ T cells, or bulk PBMC T cells (not recorded which). The receptor set was obtained from a man between 18 and 35 years old in good health.

The J gene is TRBJ2-1, the V gene TRBV3-1; without DNA, the TCRdb call of TRBD2 cannot be checked. This CDR3 spans 16 amino acids. The germline CDR1 and CDR2 sequences are LGHDT and YNNKEL (reference sequence). The CDR3 reads CASSQLLAQSNNEQFF.

The J gene is TRBJ2-7, the V gene TRBV20-1; TCRdb's D call, TRBD1, is unchecked because there is no DNA. The CDR3 has 13 amino acids. Germline CDR1 reads DFQATT; CDR2 reads SNEGSKA (reference sequence). CDR3 region: CSARGDRGYEQYF.

This rearrangement joins TRBV24-1 to TRBJ2-1; checking the TCRdb D call of TRBD2 is not possible without DNA. The CDR3 runs to 17 residues. Germline values: CDR1 KGHDR, CDR2 SFDVKD. CDR3 protein: CATSDPVGSGRADEQFF.

The chain carries TRBV5-1 and TRBJ1-1; as DNA is missing, the TRBD1 call by TCRdb cannot be tested. This CDR3 comprises 15 residues. Germline CDR1 is SGHRS and CDR2 is YFSETQ. The CDR3 protein is CASSSGQGERTEAFF.

This chain uses TRBV6-2 or TRBV6-3 with TRBJ2-1; TCRdb selects TRBD1, and the lack of DNA leaves this call unchecked. This CDR3 has 14 amino acids. In germline, CDR1 is MNHEY, CDR2 SVGEGT. CDR3 in amino acids: CASSLGDRVNEQFF.

The chain carries TRBV5-1 and TRBJ1-2; the TRBD1 assignment by TCRdb is unverifiable without DNA. CDR3 length equals 15 residues. Per the germline V gene, CDR1 is SGHRS and CDR2 is YFSETQ. The CDR3: CASSLARQGSYGYTF.

The rearrangement links TRBV5-6 to TRBJ1-5; as DNA is missing, the TRBD1 call by TCRdb cannot be tested. CDR1 is SGHDT, CDR2 YYEEEE, per germline. This CDR3 is built from 16 residues. The CDR3 reads CASSLGQGSSNQPQHF.

J is TRBJ1-5 and V is TRBV13; TCRdb names TRBD1, which stays unverified in the absence of DNA. Looked up from germline, CDR1 is PRHDT and CDR2 is FYEKMQ (reference sequence). The CDR3 runs 15 residues. CDR3 sequence: CASSLGPTEGQPQHF.

The chain employs TRBV20-1 and TRBJ2-1; TCRdb selects TRBD2, and the lack of DNA leaves this call unchecked. Germline V gene sequence: CDR1 DFQATT, CDR2 SNEGSKA (reference sequence). The CDR3 covers 14 residues. CDR3 in amino acids: CSASSHSGVNEQFF.

This chain joins TRBV11-2 and TRBJ2-1; TCRdb names TRBD1, which stays unverified in the absence of DNA. The CDR3 covers 15 residues. Looked up from germline, CDR1 is SGHAT and CDR2 is FQNNGV. CDR3 region: CASSLSPGGPNEQFF. The full variable domain, its missing parts supplied by reference TRBV11-2 and TRBJ2-1, is EAGVAQSPRYKIIEKRQSVAFWCNPISGHATLYWYQQILGQGPKLLIQFQNNGVVDDSQLPKDRFSAERLKGVDSTLKIQPAKLEDSAVYLCASSLSPGGPNEQFFGPGTRLTVL.

V is TRBV28 and J is TRBJ2-1; TCRdb indicates TRBD1, and absent DNA this call remains unverified. This CDR3 comprises 13 residues. Per germline, CDR1 MDHEN and CDR2 SYDVKM. This chain's CDR3 is CASSSGTSSEQFF.

The J gene is TRBJ1-2, the V gene TRBV12-3 or TRBV12-4; the D call from TCRdb, TRBD1, cannot be confirmed without DNA. The CDR3 sequence is 15 residues long. CDR3 region: CASSLRAGGLYGYTF.

CDR3 in amino acids: CASSTSVMNTEAFF. The chain joins TRBV12-3 or TRBV12-4 to TRBJ1-1. The CDR3 is 14 amino acids.

The rearrangement uses TRBV29-1 and TRBJ2-3; the D gene TCRdb calls, TRBD2, cannot be checked with no DNA. The germline CDR1 and CDR2 sequences are SQVTM and ANQGSEA. The CDR3 is 16 amino acids. This chain's CDR3 is CSVAKGSGRRADTQYF.

V usage is TRBV9 and J usage is TRBJ2-5; the TCRdb call, TRBD2, lacks DNA for checking. The CDR3 spans 16 residues. Germline V gene sequence: CDR1 SGDLS, CDR2 YYNGEE. CDR3 amino acids: CASSAVGPNSGETQYF.

The rearrangement uses TRBV12-3 or TRBV12-4 and TRBJ1-5; the TRBD1 assignment by TCRdb is unverifiable without DNA. The CDR3 extends over 15 amino acids. This CDR3 reads CASSIDRFGNQPQHF.

CDR3 sequence: CASEGRAGEKQFF. The chain recombines TRBV6-6 with TRBJ2-1; TCRdb designates TRBD2, a call that cannot be tested without DNA. Germline V gene sequence: CDR1 MNHNY, CDR2 SVGAGI (reference sequence). The CDR3 has 13 amino acids.

This chain links TRBV3-1 with TRBJ1-5; TCRdb indicates TRBD1, and absent DNA this call remains unverified. CDR3 length equals 15 residues. CDR1 and CDR2 from the germline V gene are LGHDT and YNNKEL (reference sequence). The CDR3 loop is CASSQGGESNQPQHF.

V and J are TRBV6-5 and TRBJ2-3. Germline V gene sequence: CDR1 MNHEY, CDR2 SVGAGI. The CDR3 is 14 residues long. CDR3 region: CASSYGQSTDTQYF.

This rearrangement joins TRBV5-1 to TRBJ1-1; the D gene TCRdb calls, TRBD1, cannot be checked with no DNA. The V gene's germline CDR1 is SGHRS and CDR2 YFSETQ. The CDR3 length is 15 residues. CDR3: CASSGTGGRNTEAFF. The full variable domain, rest sourced from reference TRBV5-1 and TRBJ1-1, is KAGVTQTPRYLIKTRGQQVTLSCSPISGHRSVSWYQQTPGQGLQFLFEYFSETQRNKGNFPGRFSGRQFSNSRSEMNVSTLELGDSALYLCASSGTGGRNTEAFFGQGTRLTVV.

The J gene is TRBJ2-5, the V gene TRBV5-1; the D call from TCRdb, TRBD2, cannot be confirmed without DNA. Germline V lookup: CDR1 SGHRS, CDR2 YFSETQ. CDR3 length equals 17 residues. The CDR3 loop is CASSSKTSGSFWETQYF.

The CDR3 here is CASSGEGGAAFF. V usage is TRBV10-2 and J usage is TRBJ1-1; there is no DNA to check the TCRdb D call of TRBD1. This CDR3 is built from 12 residues. Per germline, CDR1 WSHSY and CDR2 SAAADI.

The rearrangement uses TRBV27 and TRBJ2-3; TCRdb proposes TRBD1, but this gene call is untestable without DNA. Per the germline V gene, CDR1 is MNHEY and CDR2 is SMNVEV (reference sequence). There are 15 residues in the CDR3. CDR3 protein: CASRNPYRGRHTQYF.

CDR3 region: CASSTPQRWQFF. The V gene is TRBV6-2 or TRBV6-3, the J gene TRBJ2-1; TCRdb reports TRBD1, a call that lacks DNA to check it against. CDR1 is MNHEY, CDR2 SVGEGT, per germline. The CDR3 covers 12 residues.

J is TRBJ2-1 and V is TRBV3-1; TCRdb names TRBD2, which stays unverified in the absence of DNA. The germline V gene has CDR1 LGHDT and CDR2 YNNKEL (reference sequence). The CDR3 length is 14 residues. The CDR3 protein is CASSHEGQHAEQFF.

This chain links TRBV20-1 with TRBJ2-3; without DNA, the TCRdb call of TRBD1 cannot be checked. Per the germline V gene, CDR1 is DFQATT and CDR2 is SNEGSKA (reference sequence). The CDR3 totals 17 residues. This chain's CDR3 is CSAPSPRERRYTDTQYF.

This rearrangement joins TRBV4-2 to TRBJ2-3; TCRdb selects TRBD2, and the lack of DNA leaves this call unchecked. Germline V lookup: CDR1 LGHNA, CDR2 YNFKEQ. The CDR3 sequence is 16 residues long. CDR3 in amino acids: CASSPSLVFGTDTQYF.

The rearrangement links TRBV4-3 to TRBJ2-1; TCRdb proposes TRBD2, but this gene call is untestable without DNA. The germline V gene has CDR1 LGHNA and CDR2 YSLEER. The CDR3 consists of 17 residues. The CDR3 is CASSQKVASGGYNEQFF.